Reported below is one T cell receptor (beta chain). These data are taken from a study of blood T cell repertoires in COVID-19. The assay was immunoSEQ multiplex PCR, and TCRdb's table has in-frame clones only and misses some. The sample lists about 240,000 clones, approximately 80% occurring once. This TCR came from a woman of 80 years or more with COVID-19, enrolled during active disease. Sequencing was performed on peripheral blood.

The CDR3 sequence: CASSLTGNAAEQYF. In DNA, the CDR3 is TGTGCCAGCAGCCTGACAGGGAACGCGGCCGAGCAGTACTTC. The chain is built from TRBV3-1 (or the pseudogene TRBV3-2) and TRBJ2-7; 7 nucleotides line up with TRBD1. Germline V gene lookup returns CDR1 LGHDT and CDR2 YNNKEL (reference sequence). This CDR3 is 14 amino acids long. Trimming removed 4 bases from V and 6 bases from J; junction bases left unmatched: 9.